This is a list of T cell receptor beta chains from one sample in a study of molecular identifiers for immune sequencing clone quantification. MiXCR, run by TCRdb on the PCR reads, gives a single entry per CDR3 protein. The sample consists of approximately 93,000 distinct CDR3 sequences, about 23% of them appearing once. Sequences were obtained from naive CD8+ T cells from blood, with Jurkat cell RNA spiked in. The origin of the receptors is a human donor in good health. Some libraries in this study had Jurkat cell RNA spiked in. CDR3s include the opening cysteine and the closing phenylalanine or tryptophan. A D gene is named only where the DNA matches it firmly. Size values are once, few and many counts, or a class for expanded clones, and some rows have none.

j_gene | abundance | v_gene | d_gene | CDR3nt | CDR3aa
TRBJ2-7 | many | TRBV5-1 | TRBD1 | TGCGCCAGCAGCTTCCGAACGGGACAGAACGACGAGCAGTACTTC | CASSFRTGQNDEQYF
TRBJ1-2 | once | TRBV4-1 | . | TGCGCCAGCAGCCAAGATAGTAGGGGGACGTACTATGGCTGCACCTTC | CASSQDSRGTYYGCTF
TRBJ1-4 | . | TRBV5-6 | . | TGTGCCAGCAGCTCGGACAGTTGGGGTGAAAAACTGTTTTTT | CASSSDSWGEKLFF
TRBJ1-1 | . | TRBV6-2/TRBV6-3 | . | TGTGCCAGCAGTTACATGGGGTTGAACACTGAAACTTTCTTT | CASSYMGLNTETFF
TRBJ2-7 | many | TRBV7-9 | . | TGTGCCAGCAGCTCCACCGAGGACAGTTACGAGCAGTACTTC | CASSSTEDSYEQYF
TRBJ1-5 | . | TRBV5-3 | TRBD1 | TGTGCCAGCAGCTTAAGGGGCCTACAGGGGGATCAGCCCCAGCATTTT | CASSLRGLQGDQPQHF
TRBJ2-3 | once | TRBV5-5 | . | TGTGCCAGCAGCTTGCTGGGGGGAGGGGGGCCAGATATGCAGTATTTT | CASSLLGGGGPDMQYF
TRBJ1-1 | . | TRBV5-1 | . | TGCGCCAGCAGCTTAGGGGTCGGCGCTGAAGCTTTCTTT | CASSLGVGAEAFF
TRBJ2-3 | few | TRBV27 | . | TGTGCCAGCAGTTTTATCGGACCGAGGACAGATACGCAGTATTTT | CASSFIGPRTDTQYF
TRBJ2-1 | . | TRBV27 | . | TGTGCCAGCAGTTTAGGACAAAACAATGAGCAGTTCTTC | CASSLGQNNEQFF
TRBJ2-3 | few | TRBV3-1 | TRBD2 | TGTGCCAGCAGCCAAGCTAGCGGGGGGAGTCGGGATACGCAGTATTTT | CASSQASGGSRDTQYF
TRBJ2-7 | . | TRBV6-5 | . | TGTGCCAGCAGTTACAGGGGTAGTGCCATCGCAGAATTC | CASSYRGSAIAEF
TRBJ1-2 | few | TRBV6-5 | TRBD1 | TGTGCCAGCAGGGATCCCAGGGACAGGGAAAATGGCTACACCTTC | CASRDPRDRENGYTF
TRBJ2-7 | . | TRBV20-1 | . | TGCAGTGCTAGTGTGCCGGGAGAAGGTTACGAGCAGTACTTC | CSASVPGEGYEQYF
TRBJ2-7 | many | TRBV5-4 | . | TGTGCCAGCAGCTTGGGCCACGAGCAGTACTTC | CASSLGHEQYF
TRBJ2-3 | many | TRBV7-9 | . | TGTGCCAGCAGCCCCGGGGTTACAGATACGCAGTATTTT | CASSPGVTDTQYF
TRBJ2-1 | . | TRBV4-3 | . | TGCGCCAGCAGCCAAGACCCACAGGGCTGCAATGAGCAGTTCTTC | CASSQDPQGCNEQFF
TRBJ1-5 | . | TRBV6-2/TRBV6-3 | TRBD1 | TGTGCCAGCAGTTACTCACAGGGGACCAATCAGCCCCAGCATTTT | CASSYSQGTNQPQHF
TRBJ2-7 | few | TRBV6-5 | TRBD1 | TGTGCCAGCGGACCGGGACAGGGTTTCTACGAGCAGTACTTC | CASGPGQGFYEQYF
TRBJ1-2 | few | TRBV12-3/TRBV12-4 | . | TGTGCCAGCAGTCCAGGGGCGCCGGGCTATGGCTACACCTTC | CASSPGAPGYGYTF
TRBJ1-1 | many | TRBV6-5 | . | TGTGCCAGCAGTTACCCCCCAAGCACTTTCTTT | CASSYPPSTFF
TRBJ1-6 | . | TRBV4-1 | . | TGCGCCAGCAGCCAAGGGACAGCTTATAATTCACCCCTCCACTTT | CASSQGTAYNSPLHF
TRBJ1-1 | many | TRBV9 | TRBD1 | TGTGCCAGCAGCCTCTCCCCCCTGACAGGGGGCGGCGGGACTGAAGCTTTCTTT | CASSLSPLTGGGGTEAFF
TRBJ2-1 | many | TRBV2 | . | TGTGCCAGCAGGACTAATGAGCAGTTCTTC | CASRTNEQFF
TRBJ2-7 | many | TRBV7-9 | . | TGTGCCAGCAGCAAGCCCGGGACCGGCTACGAGCAGTACTTC | CASSKPGTGYEQYF
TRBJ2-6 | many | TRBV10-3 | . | TGTGCCATCAGTGAGTCGATTGACGCCGGGGCCAACGTCCTGACTTTC | CAISESIDAGANVLTF
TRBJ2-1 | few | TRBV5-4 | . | TGTGCCAGCAGCTTGGCTGTCGGAGAACGCGAGCAGTTCTTC | CASSLAVGEREQFF
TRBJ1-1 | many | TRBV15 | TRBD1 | TGTGCCACCGCCGGGACAGGGGCGAACACTGAAGCTTTCTTT | CATAGTGANTEAFF
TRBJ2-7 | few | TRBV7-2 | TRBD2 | TGTGCCAGCAGCCGTTGGATAGCGGGGGGCGGCGAGCAGTACTTC | CASSRWIAGGGEQYF
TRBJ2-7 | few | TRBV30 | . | TGTGCCTGGAGTGTCTCCTTCAGCGACGAGCAGTACTTC | CAWSVSFSDEQYF
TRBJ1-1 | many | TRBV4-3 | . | TGCGCCAGCAGTACCGCGTCTTTAAACACTGAAGCTTTCTTT | CASSTASLNTEAFF
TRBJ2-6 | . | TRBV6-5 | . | TGTGCCAGCAGCTCGTCTCCTGGGGCCAACGTCCTGACTTTC | CASSSSPGANVLTF
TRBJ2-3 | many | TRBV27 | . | TGTGCCAGCAGTTTAAGGTTTGGGGCAGATACGCAGTATTTT | CASSLRFGADTQYF
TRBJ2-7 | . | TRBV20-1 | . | TGCAGTGCTAGAGGACGGGACGCCCGGGCCTACGAGCAGTACTTC | CSARGRDARAYEQYF
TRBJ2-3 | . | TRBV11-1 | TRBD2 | TGTGCCAGCAAACGCCAGCGGGATCCTATCAGCACAGATACGCAGTATTTT | CASKRQRDPISTDTQYF
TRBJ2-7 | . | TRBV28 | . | TGTGCCAGCAGTTTATATAGCCGTACCCACATTGAGCAGTACTTC | CASSLYSRTHIEQYF
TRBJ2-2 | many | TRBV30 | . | TGTGCCTGGAGTCACCGGGAGCTGTTTTTT | CAWSHRELFF
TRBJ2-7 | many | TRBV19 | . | TGTGCCAGTAGTCCGGGACAGCGGGGGTACGAGCAGTACTTC | CASSPGQRGYEQYF
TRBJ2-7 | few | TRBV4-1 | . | TGCGCCAGCAGCCAAGCTTCGGACGACCGTCGGGAGCAGTACTTC | CASSQASDDRREQYF
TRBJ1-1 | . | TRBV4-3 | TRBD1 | TGCGCCTGCAGCCAAGGACAGGTGGGATATGAAGCTTTCTTT | CACSQGQVGYEAFF
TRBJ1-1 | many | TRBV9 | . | TGTGCCAGCAGCGTAGGACAGGTAAACACTGAAGCTTTCTTT | CASSVGQVNTEAFF
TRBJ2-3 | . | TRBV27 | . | TGTGCCAGCAGTTTAGTACAGACCAGGGGATTGGATACGCAGTATTTT | CASSLVQTRGLDTQYF
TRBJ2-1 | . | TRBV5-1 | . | TGCGCCAGCGGCTTGACTAGTAATGAGCAGTTCTTC | CASGLTSNEQFF
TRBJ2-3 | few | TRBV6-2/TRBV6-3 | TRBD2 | TGTGCCAGCAGTCAAGGGACTAGCGGGAGGACAGATACGCAGTATTTT | CASSQGTSGRTDTQYF
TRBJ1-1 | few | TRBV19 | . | TGTGCCAGTAGTATTCTTCCGGAACCTTGGGCTGAAGCTTTCTTT | CASSILPEPWAEAFF
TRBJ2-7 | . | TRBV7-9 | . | TGTGCCAGCAGTCCAACAGGGGAGGGCGAGCAGTACTTC | CASSPTGEGEQYF
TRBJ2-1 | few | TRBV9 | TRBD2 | TGTGCCAGCAGCGCGGGACTAGCGGGAGGATTTGAGCAGTTCTTC | CASSAGLAGGFEQFF
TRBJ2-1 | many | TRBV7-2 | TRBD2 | TGTGCCAGCAGCTTAGCTGAGACTAGCGGCCATGAGCAGTTCTTC | CASSLAETSGHEQFF
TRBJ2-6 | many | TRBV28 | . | TGTGCCAGCAGTTTGGAGTCCAAGGCCGCCGACCCTTACTCTGGGGCCAACGTCCTGACTTTC | CASSLESKAADPYSGANVLTF
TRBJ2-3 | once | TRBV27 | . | TGTGCCAGCAGCTCAATTGATCTAACAGATACGCAGTATTTT | CASSSIDLTDTQYF